A few counts support the clone carrying this T cell receptor (beta chain). What it binds is not known. The CDR3 has 12 amino acids. The V and J ends lost 7 bases and 2 bases, in that order; junction bases with no gene match: 5. Germline V CDR1 and CDR2: SQVTM, ANQGSEA. Assay: immunoSEQ multiplex PCR; the TCRdb copy retains only in-frame clones and omits some. Found here are about 64,000 clones, about 74% of them singletons; the top ten hold about 1%. Single viable CD3+CD4+CD8-CD45RO+ cells were sorted as the memory CD4+ T cells. This record belongs to a study of memory CD4+ T cells and cytomegalovirus serostatus. The wider study: Of the healthy Belgian adults, nine or ten were CMV seropositive and 20 to 25 seronegative. Findings of the study overall: Each of around 69 CMV-associated TCRbeta sequences occurred in one to five individuals. The CMV-associated TCR signature appears largely within the CD4+ memory repertoire. A US-trained random forest predicted CMV serostatus with median AUC around 0.92.

Sequencing input: memory CD4+ T cells from blood. The chain links TRBV29-1 to TRBJ2-7; 7 bases align to TRBD1. The receptor comes from an adult in good health and CMV-seronegative. The CDR3 DNA reads as TGCAGCGGGGGACAGCCCCCCTACGAGCAGTACTTC. The encoded protein is CSGGQPPYEQYF.